The 18 T cell receptor beta chains given below trace back to one sample, sequenced in a study of T cells after yellow fever vaccination. TCRdb ran MiXCR on the 5' RACE reads and lists one entry per CDR3 protein. The sample carries around 600,000 distinct CDR3 sequences, around 12% recorded once. The specimen comprised PBMCs, sampled on the day of the yellow fever booster vaccination. The receptors were sampled from a man aged 25-45 years who received the YFV17D yellow fever vaccine.

The genes are TRBV10-3 and TRBJ1-5; D perhaps matches TRBD1 (5 bases). V was pared by 4 bases and J by 0 bases, with 10 bases between. The germline gives CDR1 ENHRY, CDR2 SYGVKD. The CDR3 loop spans 15 amino acids. The CDR3 spells CAISGGTDSNQPQHF. The CDR3 coding sequence is TGTGCCATCAGTGGTGGGACGGATAGCAATCAGCCCCAGCATTTT.

This clonotype was observed a handful of times. The gene calls are TRBV6-1 and TRBJ2-2; 10 nucleotides match TRBD2. The V segment lost 4 bases and the J segment 4 bases; nucleotides outside the gene matches: 3. Germline-derived CDR1 and CDR2 are MNHNS and SASEGT. This CDR3 spans 15 amino acids. In DNA form, the CDR3 reads TGTGCCAGCAGTGTAGCGGGAGGCCTCACCGGGGAGCTGTTTTTT. Its translation is CASSVAGGLTGELFF.

In its sample, this clonotype was seen a few times. The rearrangement links TRBV24-1 to TRBJ2-3; a weak D match, TRBD1 (6 bases). Germline lookup yields CDR1 KGHDR and CDR2 SFDVKD. The CDR3 length is 16 residues. V lost 4 bases and J lost 0, with 13 bases in between. The CDR3 protein is CATSDPRTESTDTQYF. CDR3 coding DNA: TGTGCCACCAGTGACCCGAGGACAGAGAGCACAGATACGCAGTATTTT.

The rearrangement uses TRBV10-3 and TRBJ2-1; 14 bases agree with TRBD2. The junction had 24 bases not matched to a gene; V was cut back by 6 bases and J by 5 bases. The CDR3 sequence is 22 residues long. Germline loops: CDR1 ENHRY, CDR2 SYGVKD. For the CDR3, the DNA is TGTGCCATCAGACCGGGACAGGGGGCGACTAGCGGGAGGGCCGAACCCAACAATGAGCAGTTCTTC. Amino acid sequence: CAIRPGQGATSGRAEPNNEQFF.

There are a few counts of this clonotype. The chain combines TRBV18 with TRBJ2-2, with D uncertain. Germline V CDR1 and CDR2: KGHSH, LQKENI. The CDR3 is 14 amino acids. The germline V and J ends were trimmed by 3 bases and 0 bases, with 5 bases remaining between them. The CDR3 region has the DNA TGTGCCAGCTCACCCCTAACGAACACCGGGGAGCTGTTTTTT. It encodes CASSPLTNTGELFF.

This clonotype was counted a few times. J is TRBJ1-1 and V is TRBV15; D is uncertain. The CDR3 is 14 residues long. CDR1 LNHNV and CDR2 YYDKDF come from the germline V gene (reference sequence). V was trimmed by 3 bases and J by 1 base, leaving 9 bases between them. CDR3: CATSSSLWNTEAFF. CDR3 in DNA: TGTGCCACCAGCAGTTCTCTTTGGAACACTGAAGCTTTCTTT.

This clonotype was seen many times. The gene calls are TRBV7-6 and TRBJ2-2; 9 bases align to TRBD2. Unmatched junction bases numbered 6, after V lost 1 base and J lost 3 bases. CDR1 and CDR2 (germline): SGHVS, FNYEAQ. The CDR3 has 17 amino acids. In DNA, the CDR3 is TGTGCCAGCAGCTTAGGGGTAGCGGGAGATGACACCGGGGAGCTGTTTTTT. Translating gives CASSLGVAGDDTGELFF.

The chain links TRBV3-1 to TRBJ2-3, with TRBD2 matching over 13 bases. The V gene end was trimmed by 9 bases and the J gene end by 4 bases; junction bases not matched to a gene: 7. Germline lookup yields CDR1 LGHDT and CDR2 YNNKEL (reference sequence). The CDR3 extends over 15 amino acids. In DNA form, the CDR3 reads TGTGCCAGTTCACCGGGACTAGCGGGACCAGATACGCAGTATTTT. It specifies CASSPGLAGPDTQYF.

The chain uses TRBV12-3 or TRBV12-4 and TRBJ1-1; D possibly corresponds to TRBD1 (6 bases). The germline V and J ends were trimmed by 4 bases and 6 bases, with 21 bases remaining between them. This CDR3 has 16 amino acids. The CDR3 sequence: CASSWGGQARGSEAFF. Written as DNA, the CDR3 is TGTGCCAGCAGTTGGGGTGGGCAGGCCAGGGGCTCTGAAGCTTTCTTT.

This clonotype was observed a handful of times. The chain joins TRBV7-9 to TRBJ2-5, with 10 bases matching TRBD2. V shed 5 bases and J 5 bases; nucleotides not matched to a gene: 11. This CDR3 has 16 amino acids. Germline-derived CDR1 and CDR2 are SEHNR and FQNEAQ (reference sequence). The CDR3 DNA reads TGTGCCAGCAGCCCCAATCTAGCGGGAGTAAGGGAGACCCAGTACTTC. Translating gives CASSPNLAGVRETQYF.

In its sample, this clonotype was seen a few times. CDR3 amino acids: CASSPRNSYEQYF. Written as DNA, the CDR3 is TGTGCCAGTAGTCCCAGGAACAGCTACGAGCAGTACTTC. The V and J genes are TRBV19 and TRBJ2-7; D gene uncertain. The CDR3 contains 13 residues. Germline assignment: CDR1 LNHDA and CDR2 SQIVND (reference sequence). V was clipped by 5 bases and J by 3 bases, with 11 bases between them. Filled out from reference TRBV19 and TRBJ2-7, the complete variable domain reads DGGITQSPKYLFRKEGQNVTLSCEQNLNHDAMYWYRQDPGQGLRLIYYSQIVNDFQKGDIAEGYSVSREKKESFPLTVTSAQKNPTAFYLCASSPRNSYEQYFGPGTRLTVT.

In its sample, this clonotype was seen a few times. The chain couples TRBV30 to TRBJ2-1; perhaps TRBD2 as D (6 bases). This CDR3 region has 14 residues. V was shortened by 8 bases and J by 8 bases, with 22 bases between the two germline ends. Looked up from germline, CDR1 is GTSNPN and CDR2 is SVGIG (reference sequence). For the CDR3, the DNA is TGTGCCGGAGAACCGGGACTTCAGCGAGATGAGCAGTTCTTC. It encodes CAGEPGLQRDEQFF.

The V gene is TRBV18, the J gene TRBJ2-5; no clear D. V lost 6 bases and J 4 bases, leaving 18 bases between the germline ends. The germline V gene has CDR1 KGHSH and CDR2 LQKENI. The CDR3 is made up of 15 amino acids. CDR3 amino acids: CASSSGWGPLETQYF. The CDR3 nucleotides are TGTGCCAGCTCTTCCGGGTGGGGTCCTCTAGAGACCCAGTACTTC. The full variable domain, with the rest looked up from reference TRBV18 and TRBJ2-5, is NAGVMQNPRHLVRRRGQEARLRCSPMKGHSHVYWYRQLPEEGLKFMVYLQKENIIDESGMPKERFSAEFPKEGPSILRIQQVVRGDSAAYFCASSSGWGPLETQYFGPGTRLLVL.

This clonotype turned up a few times. This chain uses TRBV7-2 with TRBJ1-2; D unclear. V was shortened by 5 bases and J by 8 bases, with 15 bases between the two germline ends. CDR1 SGHTA and CDR2 FQGNSA come from the germline V gene. The CDR3 contains 13 residues. CDR3 in DNA: TGTGCCAGCAGCCCACAGCAGCCTGGCGGCTACACCTTC. Protein product: CASSPQQPGGYTF.

The sample holds a few counts of this clonotype. The chain has TRBV7-2 and TRBJ2-7; D gene uncertain. Germline V gives CDR1 SGHTA, CDR2 FQGNSA. The CDR3 sequence is 14 residues long. V was shortened by 2 bases and J by 1 base, with 9 bases between the two germline ends. The CDR3 region is CASSLKGNSYEQYF. CDR3 in DNA: TGTGCCAGCAGCTTAAAAGGAAATTCCTACGAGCAGTACTTC.

This clonotype appeared a few times. The gene calls are TRBV7-9 and TRBJ2-5; 8 bases are shared with TRBD1. The V and J ends lost 4 bases and 3 bases, in that order; junction bases with no gene match: 1. Germline lookup yields CDR1 SEHNR and CDR2 FQNEAQ (reference sequence). There are 13 residues in the CDR3. Written as DNA, the CDR3 is TGTGCCAGCAGCTCACAGGGGGAAGAGACCCAGTACTTC. It encodes CASSSQGEETQYF.

This clonotype was counted between two and nine times. The V and J genes are TRBV10-3 and TRBJ2-3; 10 bases fit TRBD2. The CDR3 covers 13 residues. Germline V lookup: CDR1 ENHRY, CDR2 SYGVKD. The V and J ends lost 9 bases and 4 bases, in that order; junction bases with no gene match: 4. CDR3 DNA: TGTGCCATTCAGCGGGAGGGGGCAGATACGCAGTATTTT. As protein: CAIQREGADTQYF.

This clonotype was seen only a few times. This rearrangement joins TRBV24-1 to TRBJ2-5; no definite D call. The germline V and J ends were trimmed by 3 bases and 5 bases, with 9 bases remaining between them. Per the germline V gene, CDR1 is KGHDR and CDR2 is SFDVKD. The CDR3 sequence is 13 residues long. The DNA of the CDR3 is TGTGCCACCAGTGATAAGGGTAGGGAGACCCAGTACTTC. Protein product: CATSDKGRETQYF.